Shown below are 27 T cell receptor beta chains from a single sample sequenced in a study of T-cell memory formation after mild COVID-19. One entry per CDR3 protein results from TCRdb running MiXCR on the 5' RACE reads. The sample holds about 270,000 distinct CDR3 sequences, roughly 17% seen once. What was sequenced was PBMCs or a T cell subset sorted from them (not recorded which). These receptors were collected from a man aged 18-30 years who had mild COVID-19 (a few samples of this study predate the infection). Cell type and time point are not known.

CDR3 in amino acids: CASSLGTGGLDTQYF. The DNA for the CDR3 is TGTGCCAGCAGCCTTGGGACAGGGGGCCTCGATACGCAGTATTTT. The V call is TRBV7-7, the J call TRBJ2-3, with 12 bases aligning to TRBD1. The V and J ends lost 5 bases and 6 bases, in that order; junction bases with no gene match: 6. Germline CDR1 SSHAT, CDR2 FNYEAQ (reference sequence). The CDR3 sequence is 15 residues long.

Many counts were recorded for this clonotype. J is TRBJ2-2 and V is TRBV7-3, with D possibly TRBD2 on 5 matching bases. Germline V gene data show CDR1 as SGHTA and CDR2 as FQGTGA. Trimming stripped 4 bases from V and 8 bases from J, with 8 bases between. CDR3 length: 12 residues. DNA for the CDR3: TGTGCCAGCAGCTCCCGAGGGGGGGAGCTGTTTTTT. It translates to CASSSRGGELFF.

This rearrangement joins TRBV20-1 to TRBJ2-5; no definite D call. The V gene's germline CDR1 is DFQATT and CDR2 SNEGSKA (reference sequence). The CDR3 length is 12 residues. V was pared by 2 bases and J by 5 bases, with 9 bases between. CDR3 coding DNA: TGCAGTGCTAGAATGGGGTGGGAGACCCAGTACTTC. Its protein product is CSARMGWETQYF.

The rearrangement links TRBV4-1 to TRBJ2-7; a possible D gene is TRBD1 (6 bases). CDR3 length: 15 residues. Germline V gene sequence: CDR1 MGHRA, CDR2 YSYEKL. V was clipped by 3 bases and J by 5 bases, with 17 bases between them. The CDR3, as DNA: TGCGCCAGCAGCCAGAAGTTCTCAGGGGTTGACGAGCAGTACTTC. It is translated as CASSQKFSGVDEQYF.

The rearrangement uses TRBV27 and TRBJ2-5; 8 bases are a match to TRBD1. J was trimmed by 5 bases and V by 5 bases; bases with no gene match: 10. Germline V gene sequence: CDR1 MNHEY, CDR2 SMNVEV (reference sequence). The CDR3 extends over 15 amino acids. The CDR3 spells CASSTSRTGRETQYF. CDR3 nucleotide sequence: TGTGCCAGCAGTACCTCCCGGACAGGGCGGGAGACCCAGTACTTC.

The chain links TRBV25-1 to TRBJ1-2; D call uncertain. Germline values: CDR1 MGHDK, CDR2 SYGVNS. V lost 3 bases and J 8 bases, leaving 22 bases between the germline ends. The CDR3 is 16 amino acids. The DNA for the CDR3 is TGTGCCAGCAGTGACGAGTCCCTTGGGCTAGCTCGGGGCTACACCTTC. It yields the protein CASSDESLGLARGYTF.

The chain couples TRBV7-9 to TRBJ1-2; D is unclear. Germline CDR1 reads SEHNR; CDR2 reads FQNEAQ (reference sequence). V dropped 3 bases and J dropped 4 bases, with 9 bases sitting between them. The CDR3 totals 13 residues. This chain's CDR3 is CASSFGQFYGYTF. The CDR3 DNA reads TGTGCCAGCAGCTTTGGTCAGTTCTATGGCTACACCTTC.

This rearrangement joins TRBV7-9 to TRBJ2-3; D uncertain. CDR1 is SEHNR, CDR2 FQNEAQ, per germline (reference sequence). The CDR3 has 15 residues. V lost 6 bases, J lost 1 base, and 14 bases lay in between. The CDR3 sequence: CASRPQDDRTDTQYF. In DNA, the CDR3 is TGTGCCAGCAGACCTCAGGACGATCGCACAGATACGCAGTATTTT.

The genes are TRBV12-3 or TRBV12-4 and TRBJ1-5, with D uncertain. The V end lost 1 base, the J end lost 7 bases, and 17 bases lay between the germline ends. The CDR3 spans 16 residues. The CDR3: CASSLGQVAGGQPQHF. In nucleotides, the CDR3 is TGTGCCAGCAGTTTAGGTCAAGTGGCAGGAGGGCAGCCCCAGCATTTT.

In this sample, this clonotype turned up a few times. V and J are TRBV28 and TRBJ1-3; 10 bases agree with TRBD1. Germline assignment: CDR1 MDHEN and CDR2 SYDVKM. The CDR3 is made up of 16 amino acids. V lost 6 bases, J lost 4 bases, and 9 bases stayed unmatched. CDR3 nucleotide sequence: TGTGCCAGCAGCCCTGGACAGGGGGTTTACGGAAACACCATATATTTT. This gives the protein CASSPGQGVYGNTIYF.

The V and J genes are TRBV20-1 and TRBJ1-3, with D possibly TRBD1 on 5 matching bases. V gave up 4 bases and J gave up 0 bases, with 10 bases separating them. CDR3 length: 14 amino acids. The germline CDR1 and CDR2 sequences are DFQATT and SNEGSKA (reference sequence). This CDR3 reads CSATQGFSGNTIYF. DNA of the CDR3: TGCAGTGCTACCCAGGGCTTCTCTGGAAACACCATATATTTT.

This chain joins TRBV10-3 and TRBJ2-1; maybe TRBD2 (6 bases). Trimming shortened V by 0 bases and J by 8 bases, and 11 bases separated the two germline ends. This CDR3 is built from 14 residues. Germline assignment: CDR1 ENHRY and CDR2 SYGVKD. CDR3 region: CAISESRREDEQFF. The CDR3, as DNA: TGTGCCATCAGTGAGTCGCGGAGGGAGGATGAGCAGTTCTTC.

This clonotype has more than one count but fewer than ten. The chain uses TRBV6-5 and TRBJ1-2; D is undetermined. CDR1 is MNHEY, CDR2 SVGAGI, per germline. This CDR3 is built from 14 residues. V lost 5 bases to trimming and J lost 8 bases, with 18 bases between them. The CDR3 DNA is TGTGCCAGCAGTCGACCACAGCTCGAAGGGGGCTACACCTTC. Its translation is CASSRPQLEGGYTF.

This clonotype was picked up a small number of times. The chain joins TRBV28 to TRBJ2-1, with 7 bases fitting TRBD1. Trimming cost V 5 bases and J 12 bases; bases outside gene matches: 13. Per the germline V gene, CDR1 is MDHEN and CDR2 is SYDVKM. The CDR3 length is 14 residues. The CDR3 region has the DNA TGTGCCAGCAGTCCCCCGGGACAGTTTGAGGGGCAGTTCTTC. Translation gives CASSPPGQFEGQFF.

The chain carries TRBV7-9 and TRBJ2-3; tentatively, D is TRBD1 or TRBD2 (5 bases each). From germline, CDR1 is SEHNR and CDR2 FQNEAQ (reference sequence). CDR3 length: 14 residues. Trimming pared 7 bases from V and 6 bases from J, leaving 17 bases between. In DNA, the CDR3 is TGTGCCAGCAACGCCGGGACCTCAGGGGATACGCAGTATTTT. Translation gives CASNAGTSGDTQYF.

Ten or more counts support this clonotype. The chain links TRBV12-3 or TRBV12-4 to TRBJ2-1; 12 bases line up with TRBD2. V lost 6 bases to trimming and J lost 6 bases; unmatched junction nucleotides: 6. The CDR3 length is 15 residues. CDR3 residues: CASSPTSGGLNEQFF. CDR3 bases: TGTGCCAGCAGCCCTACTAGCGGGGGGCTCAATGAGCAGTTCTTC.

J is TRBJ1-4 and V is TRBV12-3 or TRBV12-4; D gene ambiguous. The V end lost 2 bases, the J end lost 6 bases, and 16 bases lay between the germline ends. The CDR3 runs to 16 residues. In DNA form, the CDR3 reads TGTGCCAGCAGTTTAAGAATGCCCCACGGGTATGAAAAACTGTTTTTT. Residues: CASSLRMPHGYEKLFF.

This chain uses TRBV25-1 with TRBJ1-6; 7 bases agree with TRBD1. J lost 7 bases, V lost 3 bases, and 6 bases had no gene match. The germline gives CDR1 MGHDK, CDR2 SYGVNS. CDR3 size: 15 residues. Here the CDR3 DNA reads TGTGCCAGCAGTGATCTGGACAGGAGAAATTCACCCCTCCACTTT. It yields the protein CASSDLDRRNSPLHF.

The chain employs TRBV6-5 and TRBJ1-1, with 7 bases lining up with TRBD1. This CDR3 is built from 15 residues. The ends lost 0 bases at V and 1 base at J; junction bases unmatched: 2. Per germline, CDR1 MNHEY and CDR2 SVGAGI. DNA for the CDR3: TGTGCCAGCAGTTACTCGGCAGGGGGGAACACTGAAGCTTTCTTT. Translated, it gives CASSYSAGGNTEAFF.

This chain connects TRBV24-1 to TRBJ2-1; the D gene is possibly TRBD2 (5 bases). The V end was cut by 3 bases, the J end by 1 base, with 6 bases between. Germline assignment: CDR1 KGHDR and CDR2 SFDVKD. The CDR3 consists of 14 residues. The CDR3 protein is CATSDRGSYNEQFF. For the CDR3, the DNA is TGTGCCACCAGTGATCGAGGGTCCTACAATGAGCAGTTCTTC.

This clonotype was counted between two and nine times. The chain is built from TRBV6-5 and TRBJ2-3; 15 bases align to TRBD2. The CDR3 is 18 residues long. After removal of 4 bases from V and 2 bases from J, the junction contained 7 bases not matched to a gene. Germline values: CDR1 MNHEY, CDR2 SVGAGI. The CDR3 loop reads CASSSRGLAGGYTDTQYF. DNA of the CDR3: TGTGCCAGCAGTTCGCGGGGACTAGCGGGGGGTTACACAGATACGCAGTATTTT.

This chain joins TRBV9 and TRBJ2-5; D may be TRBD1 or TRBD2 (5 bases each). The CDR3 consists of 14 residues. Germline V gives CDR1 SGDLS, CDR2 YYNGEE. V was pared by 3 bases and J by 4 bases, with 13 bases between. The CDR3 region is CASSAQGARETQYF. CDR3 in DNA: TGTGCCAGCAGCGCCCAGGGAGCAAGAGAGACCCAGTACTTC. The variable domain in full, completed from reference TRBV9 and TRBJ2-5, reads DSGVTQTPKHLITATGQRVTLRCSPRSGDLSVYWYQQSLDQGLQFLIQYYNGEERAKGNILERFSAQQFPDLHSELNLSSLELGDSALYFCASSAQGARETQYFGPGTRLLVL.

The chain is built from TRBV6-6 and TRBJ2-2; possible D gene TRBD2, 7 bases. Trimming took off 6 bases at V and 16 bases at J, with 18 bases between the two ends. CDR1 MNHNY and CDR2 SVGAGI come from the germline V gene (reference sequence). CDR3 length: 12 amino acids. The CDR3 here is CASREQGGLAFF. Written as DNA, the CDR3 is TGTGCCAGCAGGGAACAGGGAGGGTTGGCGTTTTTT.

The V and J genes are TRBV6-5 and TRBJ1-1; no definite D call. The germline gives CDR1 MNHEY, CDR2 SVGAGI. The germline V and J ends were trimmed by 2 bases and 11 bases, with 15 bases remaining between them. CDR3 size: 13 residues. The CDR3 nucleotides read TGTGCCAGCAGTTACCCCGCCGGAGGAAACGCTTTCTTT. Residues: CASSYPAGGNAFF.

Only a few counts were recorded for this clonotype. The J gene is TRBJ2-6, the V gene TRBV27, with D unclear. V lost 8 bases and J 4 bases, leaving 3 bases between the germline ends. Germline CDR1 is MNHEY and CDR2 is SMNVEV (reference sequence). This CDR3 contains 11 residues. The CDR3 sequence: CASWGANVLTF. In DNA form, the CDR3 reads TGTGCCAGCTGGGGGGCCAACGTCCTGACTTTC. Full variable domain (missing parts from reference TRBV27 and TRBJ2-6): EAQVTQNPRYLITVTGKKLTVTCSQNMNHEYMSWYRQDPGLGLRQIYYSMNVEVTDKGDVPEGYKVSRKEKRNFPLILESPSPNQTSLYFCASWGANVLTFGAGSRLTVL.

This clonotype was recorded a few times. The V gene is TRBV28, the J gene TRBJ2-1; 13 nucleotides match TRBD2. The CDR3 runs to 16 residues. The junction had 4 bases not matched to a gene; V was cut back by 4 bases and J by 4 bases. From germline, CDR1 is MDHEN and CDR2 SYDVKM. CDR3 amino acids: CASSSGTSGKYNEQFF. The CDR3 bases are TGTGCCAGCAGTTCGGGGACTAGCGGGAAGTACAATGAGCAGTTCTTC.

This clonotype has more than one count but fewer than ten. The rearrangement uses TRBV6-2 or TRBV6-3 and TRBJ1-1, with TRBD1 matching 8 bases. Germline V gene data show CDR1 as MNHEY and CDR2 as SVGEGT. CDR3 length: 13 amino acids. The trim removed 7 bases at V and 6 bases at J, leaving 7 bases unmatched. The CDR3, as DNA: TGTGCCAGCACCCCAGGGGGCTGGGCTGAAGCTTTCTTT. This encodes CASTPGGWAEAFF.